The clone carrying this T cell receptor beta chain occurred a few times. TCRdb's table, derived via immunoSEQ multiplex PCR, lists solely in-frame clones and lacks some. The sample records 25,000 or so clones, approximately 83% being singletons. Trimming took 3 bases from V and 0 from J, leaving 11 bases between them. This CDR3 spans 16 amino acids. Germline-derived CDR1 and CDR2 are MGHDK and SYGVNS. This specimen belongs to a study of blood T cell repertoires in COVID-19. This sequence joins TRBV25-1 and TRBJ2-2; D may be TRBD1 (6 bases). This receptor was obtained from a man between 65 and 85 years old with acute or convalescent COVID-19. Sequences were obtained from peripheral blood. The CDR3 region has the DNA TGTGCCAGCAGTGACTCCCGGACAGCGAACACCGGGGAGCTGTTTTTT. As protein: CASSDSRTANTGELFF.